The clone carrying this T cell receptor beta chain was observed a handful of times. Antigen: not known. This entry belongs to a study of STAT5B mutations in CD4+ large granular lymphocyte leukemia. Study results and limitations: 25% of private leukemic clonotypes occurred rarely in other patients' non-leukemic repertoires. Data were not HLA-matched across samples.

The survey-level immunoSEQ assay was used. Per the original methods: Productive clonotypes were detectable down to 2.59 x 10-5 frequency. Sequenced by immunoSEQ multiplex PCR; TCRdb stores in-frame clones only, minus some. Clonal size and the V and J genes are those of that table, whereas D and trimming came from the DNA. Among over 25,000 clones listed, about 76% were seen once. The CDR3 runs to 14 residues. Per the germline V gene, CDR1 is KGHSH and CDR2 is LQKENI. With 2 bases clipped from V and 5 bases from J, the junction kept 3 bases outside the gene matches. This clonotype was obtained from a human donor in good health. The material sequenced was CD4+ T cells from blood buffy coats. The chain employs TRBV18 and TRBJ1-5, with TRBD1 matching 7 bases. The CDR3 sequence is CASSPFDRDQPQHF. In DNA, the CDR3 is TGTGCCAGCTCACCATTCGACAGGGATCAGCCCCAGCATTTT.